This entry lists 3 T cell receptor beta chains sequenced from one sample in a study of T cells in Graves' hyperthyroidism and ophthalmopathy. What was amplified from RNA transcripts were TCR beta CDR3 regions. First-round RT-PCR with HTBI primers amplified the TCR CDR3 region. One entry per CDR3 protein, called by TCRdb with MiXCR from the multiplex PCR reads. There are more than 650,000 distinct CDR3 sequences in the sample; about 14% occur only once, and 10% lies in the top ten. Sequences were obtained from blood. The receptors here all came from a woman between 18 and 29 years old with Graves' hyperthyroidism.

This clonotype appeared many times. The J gene is TRBJ1-4, the V gene TRBV9, with D perhaps TRBD1 (5 bases). Trimming removed 3 bases at V and 1 base at J, with 7 bases between. The CDR3 loop spans 14 amino acids. The germline gives CDR1 SGDLS, CDR2 YYNGEE. The CDR3 loop reads CASSGGGTNEKLFF. In DNA form, the CDR3 reads TGTGCCAGCAGCGGCGGGGGAACTAATGAAAAACTGTTTTTT. The full variable domain, its missing parts supplied by reference TRBV9 and TRBJ1-4, is DSGVTQTPKHLITATGQRVTLRCSPRSGDLSVYWYQQSLDQGLQFLIQYYNGEERAKGNILERFSAQQFPDLHSELNLSSLELGDSALYFCASSGGGTNEKLFFGSGTQLSVL.

At least ten counts were recorded for this clonotype. V and J are TRBV28 and TRBJ1-1, with D unclear. The CDR3 sequence is 17 residues long. V was trimmed by 3 bases and J by 0 bases, leaving 17 bases between them. Germline values: CDR1 MDHEN, CDR2 SYDVKM. The DNA of the CDR3 is TGTGCCAGCAGTTTGGGAAAGGGAGGCTATATGAACACTGAAGCTTTCTTT. It codes for CASSLGKGGYMNTEAFF.

The table lists this clonotype with many counts. V gene TRBV6-5 combines with J gene TRBJ2-7; TRBD1 matches at 8 bases. This CDR3 region has 14 residues. Germline V gene sequence: CDR1 MNHEY, CDR2 SVGAGI. The V gene end was trimmed by 0 bases and the J gene end by 4 bases; junction bases not matched to a gene: 2. This chain's CDR3 is CASSYSTGEYEQYF. In DNA, the CDR3 is TGTGCCAGCAGTTACTCGACAGGGGAATACGAGCAGTACTTC.